This TCR beta chain is from a study of regulatory T cells in long-lasting Graves disease. Study-wide results and limits: Accuracy may have been reduced by the small sample size.

This clonotype was counted at least ten times. Its antigen is undetermined. Indicated time point: newly diagnosed GD, antithyroid drugs for less than 3 months. The TCR library was prepared using RNA isolated from PBMCs. The authors drew patients from an endocrinology department in Xi'an, China. The TCR beta library used iRepertoire HTBI primers with Arm-PCR amplification of CDR3. TCRdb analysed the multiplex PCR reads with MiXCR anew, one entry per CDR3 protein. Here the sample spans around 400,000 distinct CDR3 sequences, over 9.5% being singletons. The V gene lost 5 bases and the J gene lost 7 bases, with 3 bases spanning the gap. This CDR3 is 10 amino acids long. These data also featured in a second study, about T cells in Graves' hyperthyroidism and ophthalmopathy. This second study notes: Using 13 V-J features, a model discriminated ophthalmopathy from stable hyperthyroidism.

The sequenced sample was peripheral blood mononuclear cells (PBMCs), obtained at new diagnosis, from a patient treated with antithyroid drugs. The rearrangement uses TRBV12-3 or TRBV12-4 and TRBJ2-1; no reliable D call. The clonotype originates from a woman aged 18-30 years with Graves disease. CDR3 coding DNA: TGTGCCAGCAGTAAAAATGAGCAGTTCTTC. Its protein is CASSKNEQFF.